The 11 T cell receptor beta chains reported below all come from one sample, sequenced in a study of T cell responses to AZD1222 COVID-19 vaccine. The assay was immunoSEQ multiplex PCR, and TCRdb's table has in-frame clones only and misses some. The sample lists roughly 100,000 clones; 82% were seen once. Sequencing was performed on peripheral blood, taken on day 0 of AZD1222 vaccination. These receptors were taken from an adult in good health.

The chain joins TRBV7-8 to TRBJ2-2; TRBD1 aligns across 9 bases. Per germline, CDR1 SGHVS and CDR2 FQNEAQ. The CDR3 has 15 amino acids. Trimming cost V 2 bases and J 6 bases; bases outside gene matches: 4. CDR3 DNA: TGTGCCAGCAGCTTAATACAGGGGGCTGCCGGGGAGCTGTTTTTT. Protein: CASSLIQGAAGELFF. The full variable domain, with the rest looked up from reference TRBV7-8 and TRBJ2-2, is GAGVSQSPRYKVAKRGQDVALRCDPISGHVSLFWYQQALGQGPEFLTYFQNEAQLDKSGLPSDRFFAERPEGSVSTLKIQRTQQEDSAVYLCASSLIQGAAGELFFGEGSRLTVL.

The rearrangement uses TRBV20-1 and TRBJ2-2; 7 nucleotides agree with TRBD1. The CDR3 consists of 14 residues. V dropped 3 bases and J dropped 1; count of bases not matched to a gene: 2. Germline values: CDR1 DFQATT, CDR2 SNEGSKA (reference sequence). The CDR3 loop reads CSASSGGNTGELFF. CDR3 bases: TGCAGTGCTAGTTCAGGGGGGAACACCGGGGAGCTGTTTTTT.

The chain has TRBV5-1 and TRBJ1-2; 8 bases match TRBD1. The CDR3 runs to 14 residues. V was clipped by 4 bases and J by 4 bases; unmatched bases: 6. The germline V gene has CDR1 SGHRS and CDR2 YFSETQ. CDR3 sequence reads: CASSDRGGSYGYTF. The CDR3 nucleotides are TGCGCCAGCAGCGACAGGGGAGGTAGCTATGGCTACACCTTC.

This chain joins TRBV3-1 (or the pseudogene TRBV3-2) and TRBJ1-2; TRBD1 is a possible D gene (5 bases). This CDR3 comprises 14 residues. Germline loops: CDR1 LGHDT, CDR2 YNNKEL (reference sequence). Between the trimmed V and J ends, which lost 1 base and 7 bases, there was a span of 13 bases. The CDR3 nucleotides read TGTGCCAGCAGCCAAGGGGGGGTATTCGGTGGCTACACCTTC. It translates to CASSQGGVFGGYTF.

This clone was found a few times. The chain links TRBV29-1 to TRBJ1-1; 7 nucleotides match TRBD1. Germline V gene lookup returns CDR1 SQVTM and CDR2 ANQGSEA. This CDR3 region has 14 residues. V shed 5 bases, J shed 5 bases, and the junction held 11 bases outside the gene matches. CDR3 nucleotide sequence: TGCAGCGTTCAGGGGGGGCGCGAGATGACTGAAGCTTTCTTT. Translating it yields CSVQGGREMTEAFF.

V is TRBV18 and J is TRBJ2-7, with D tentatively TRBD1 or TRBD2 (5 bases each). V gave up 3 bases and J gave up 2 bases, with 5 bases separating them. This CDR3 region has 12 residues. CDR1 KGHSH and CDR2 LQKENI come from the germline V gene. In DNA form, the CDR3 reads TGTGCCAGCTCACCGGGACCCTACGAGCAGTACTTC. It codes for CASSPGPYEQYF.

This chain joins TRBV19 and TRBJ2-5; 9 positions agree with TRBD1. With V trimmed by 9 bases and J by 6 bases, 11 bases remained unmatched. The CDR3 spans 14 residues. Per the germline V gene, CDR1 is LNHDA and CDR2 is SQIVND (reference sequence). Here the CDR3 reads CASKSGTGSQTQYF. DNA for the CDR3: TGTGCCAGCAAGTCCGGGACAGGGTCGCAGACCCAGTACTTC. Full variable domain (outside the CDR3, taken from reference TRBV19 and TRBJ2-5): DGGITQSPKYLFRKEGQNVTLSCEQNLNHDAMYWYRQDPGQGLRLIYYSQIVNDFQKGDIAEGYSVSREKKESFPLTVTSAQKNPTAFYLCASKSGTGSQTQYFGPGTRLLVL.

This clone has a handful of counts. The V and J genes are TRBV19 and TRBJ1-5, with TRBD1 as a possible D gene (6 bases). This CDR3 comprises 17 residues. Germline V lookup: CDR1 LNHDA, CDR2 SQIVND (reference sequence). V was pared by 0 bases and J by 6 bases, with 18 bases between. The CDR3 region has the DNA TGTGCCAGTAGTATAGATCCCGGCAGGGGAATGGTTCAGCCCCAGCATTTT. It encodes CASSIDPGRGMVQPQHF.

The chain joins TRBV18 to TRBJ2-6, with a possible D match to TRBD1 (6 bases). The ends were cut back, 4 bases at V and 11 bases at J, with 18 bases in the middle. This CDR3 comprises 15 residues. From germline, CDR1 is KGHSH and CDR2 LQKENI. CDR3 amino acids: CASSLRTAAQHVLTF. CDR3 in DNA: TGTGCCAGCTCACTCCGGACAGCTGCTCAACACGTCCTGACTTTC.

J is TRBJ2-7 and V is TRBV3-1 (or the pseudogene TRBV3-2); D perhaps matches TRBD2 (5 bases). This CDR3 is 14 amino acids long. Germline V lookup: CDR1 LGHDT, CDR2 YNNKEL (reference sequence). V was cut by 4 bases and J by 0 bases, with 10 bases left in between. The CDR3 nucleotides are TGTGCCAGCAGCCCCCGCCGGGGCTCCTACGAGCAGTACTTC. Translating gives CASSPRRGSYEQYF.

This rearrangement joins TRBV7-2 to TRBJ1-2; TRBD1 agrees at 7 bases. There are 13 residues in the CDR3. J gave up 8 bases and V 5 bases, and 8 bases lay outside the gene matches. Germline V gene data show CDR1 as SGHTA and CDR2 as FQGNSA. CDR3 residues: CASSMTGMGGYTF. Here the CDR3 DNA reads TGTGCCAGCAGCATGACAGGGATGGGCGGCTACACCTTC.